Each of the 6 T cell receptor beta chains below was sequenced from the same sample in a study of blood T cell repertoires in COVID-19. Assay used: immunoSEQ multiplex PCR; TCRdb lists only in-frame clones, some missing. The data show about 140,000 clones, about four fifths seen once. Source material: peripheral blood. Receptor source: a woman older than 75 in a cohort sampled during active or convalescent COVID-19.

V usage is TRBV19 and J usage is TRBJ1-5, with TRBD1 identical over 9 bases. The V gene end was trimmed by 6 bases and the J gene end by 6 bases; junction bases not matched to a gene: 3. There are 13 residues in the CDR3. CDR1 is LNHDA, CDR2 SQIVND, per germline (reference sequence). The CDR3 DNA follows: TGTGCCAGTAGCCCGGGACAGGGTCAGCCCCAGCATTTT. This codes for CASSPGQGQPQHF.

This chain joins TRBV7-9 and TRBJ2-3; 9 bases match TRBD1. CDR1 is SEHNR, CDR2 FQNEAQ, per germline (reference sequence). J lost 7 bases, V lost 4 bases, and 6 bases had no gene match. This CDR3 region has 14 residues. CDR3 DNA: TGTGCCAGCAGCTCCGGGACAGGGACATATACGCAGTATTTT. Residues: CASSSGTGTYTQYF.

The rearrangement uses TRBV10-3 and TRBJ2-3, with 8 bases identical to TRBD2. The CDR3 is 12 amino acids. Germline CDR1 and CDR2: ENHRY and SYGVKD. V lost 11 bases to trimming and J lost 1 base; unmatched junction nucleotides: 2. DNA of the CDR3: TGTGCCGCCGGGGGGGGCACAGATACGCAGTATTTT. Translated, it gives CAAGGGTDTQYF.

The chain joins TRBV15 to TRBJ1-4, with 9 bases fitting TRBD1. V dropped 2 bases and J dropped 0; count of bases not matched to a gene: 7. The CDR3 runs 18 residues. CDR1 LNHNV and CDR2 YYDKDF come from the germline V gene (reference sequence). The chain's CDR3 is CATSRRDRVGATNEKLFF. DNA for the CDR3: TGTGCCACCAGCAGACGGGACAGGGTGGGGGCAACTAATGAAAAACTGTTTTTT.

This chain uses TRBV5-1 with TRBJ2-5; 12 nucleotides line up with TRBD1. Germline V gene data show CDR1 as SGHRS and CDR2 as YFSETQ. This CDR3 contains 15 residues. The J segment lost 5 bases and the V segment lost 4 bases, leaving 6 bases of the junction unmatched. The CDR3 spells CASSKGQGARETQYF. CDR3 coding DNA: TGCGCCAGCAGCAAGGGACAGGGGGCGCGTGAGACCCAGTACTTC.

This chain joins TRBV5-5 and TRBJ2-1; D may be TRBD2 (5 bases). The CDR3 is made up of 14 amino acids. CDR1 is SGHKS and CDR2 is YYEKEE in the germline V gene (reference sequence). Trimming removed 0 bases at V and 8 bases at J, with 12 bases between. The CDR3 DNA reads TGTGCCAGCAGCTTGGAGCCCCAGAGGGATGAGCAGTTCTTC. It codes for CASSLEPQRDEQFF.